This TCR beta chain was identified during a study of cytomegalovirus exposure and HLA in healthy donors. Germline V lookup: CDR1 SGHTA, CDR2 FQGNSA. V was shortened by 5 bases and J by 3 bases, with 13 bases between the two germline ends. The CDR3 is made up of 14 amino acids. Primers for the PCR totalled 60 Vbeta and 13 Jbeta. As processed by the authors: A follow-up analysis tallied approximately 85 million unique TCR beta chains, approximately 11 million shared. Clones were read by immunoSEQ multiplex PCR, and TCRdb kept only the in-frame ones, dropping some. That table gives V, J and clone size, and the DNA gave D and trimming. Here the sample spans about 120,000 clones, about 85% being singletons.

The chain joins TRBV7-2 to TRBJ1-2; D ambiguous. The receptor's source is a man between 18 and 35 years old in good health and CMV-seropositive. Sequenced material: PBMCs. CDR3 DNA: TGTGCCAGCAGCACCAGAGGTATGGACTATGGCTACACCTTC. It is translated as CASSTRGMDYGYTF.